This T cell receptor beta chain stems from a study of cytomegalovirus exposure and HLA in healthy donors. The overall study: Later, an analysis reported that the 110 or so validation repertoires had used the same platform as the 500 to 750 first-cohort repertoires.

To note about this clone: Its antigen is still unknown.

This table comes from immunoSEQ multiplex PCR, and its TCRdb copy is limited to in-frame clones, with some not included. The top ten clones hold approximately 0.59% of a sample with approximately 72,000 clones, 94% of them seen once. Study outcomes and limitations: A few CMV-associated chains proved CMV antigen-specific in vitro. It was found in a later analysis that first-cohort TCR clusters tended to co-occur in the 90 to 150 validation repertoires.

The source is a woman under 30 in good health and CMV-seronegative. The sample comprised PBMCs.

CDR3 DNA sequence: TGTGCCAGCAGGGGGGACAGCACTAGCACAGATACGCAGTATTTT. It translates to CASRGDSTSTDTQYF. The V call is TRBV2, the J call TRBJ2-3; TRBD1 matches 7 bases. The CDR3 is 15 residues long. J gave up 0 bases and V 6 bases, and 6 bases lay outside the gene matches. From germline, CDR1 is SNHLY and CDR2 FYNNEI.